Listed below are T cell receptor beta chains from one sample, sequenced in a study of T cells after somatic rescue of genetic block. Measured with immunoSEQ multiplex PCR; TCRdb has only the in-frame clones, and not every one. The sample lists around 67,000 clones, 92% occurring once. What was sequenced was peripheral blood mononuclear cells (PBMCs). The receptors derive from a man aged 40-49 years. Each CDR3 is given with its conserved first and last residue. A D gene is named only where the DNA matches it firmly. Clone size, where shown, is once, few, many, or a class for clones that have expanded.

d_gene	v_gene	j_gene	abundance	CDR3nt	CDR3aa
TRBD1	TRBV28	TRBJ2-7	.	TGTGCCAGTACGTCTGGGACCGGGACAGGGCGCTACGAGCAGTACTTC	CASTSGTGTGRYEQYF
.	TRBV5-4	TRBJ1-1	once	TGTGCCAGCAGCACCGGCGGTGGGGGCCAAGTGAACACTGAAGCTTTCTTT	CASSTGGGGQVNTEAFF
.	TRBV6-7	TRBJ2-3	.	TGTGCCAGCAGTTACTCTAGGGCAGCCCACAGCACAGATACGCAGTATTTT	CASSYSRAAHSTDTQYF
TRBD1	TRBV5-4	TRBJ1-1	few	TGTGCCAGCAGCTCCTCCAGGGGGCAGACTGAAGCTTTCTTT	CASSSSRGQTEAFF
TRBD2	TRBV11-2	TRBJ2-7	.	TGTGCCAGCAGCCCAGAGGCTAGCGGGGGTAAATCCTACGAGCAGTACTTC	CASSPEASGGKSYEQYF
.	TRBV7-9	TRBJ1-3	.	TGTGCCAGCAGCCCCCCACCCTCCTCTGGAAACACCATATATTTT	CASSPPPSSGNTIYF
TRBD1	TRBV5-6	TRBJ1-2	.	TGTGCCAGCAGCCGGACAGGGAACTATGGCTACACCTTC	CASSRTGNYGYTF
TRBD2	TRBV14	TRBJ2-5	.	TGTGCCAGCAGCCACGTGGGAGGGCCTCGAGAGACCCAGTACTTC	CASSHVGGPRETQYF
TRBD2	TRBV5-6	TRBJ2-1	.	TGTGCCAGCAGCTTGTTTACTAGCGGGGGTTACAATGAGCAGTTCTTC	CASSLFTSGGYNEQFF
.	TRBV5-1	TRBJ2-1	.	TGCGCCAGCAGCTTGGTGACAAGCCCGATTGAGCAGTTCTTC	CASSLVTSPIEQFF
TRBD1	TRBV11-2	TRBJ2-7	.	TGTGCCAGCAGCCCCGACAGGGATCTGTACGAGCAGTACTTC	CASSPDRDLYEQYF
.	TRBV5-4	TRBJ1-6	.	TGTGCCAGCAGCTTGGCGGACAATTCACCCCTCCACTTT	CASSLADNSPLHF
.	TRBV5-1	TRBJ2-5	.	TGCGCCAGCAGCTTGGTTCAGGGCCAAGAGACCCAGTACTTC	CASSLVQGQETQYF
.	TRBV18	TRBJ2-7	.	TGTGCCAGCTCCCTCTCAACAGGGTCTAGCTCCTACGAGCAGTACTTC	CASSLSTGSSSYEQYF
.	TRBV11-3	TRBJ2-5	.	TGTGCCAGCGCTAAGAGTCATGATTCAGAGGGGGAGACCCAGTACTTC	CASAKSHDSEGETQYF
TRBD1	TRBV2	TRBJ2-3	.	TGTGCCAGCAGTCCCCAGGGGGACGCTATCACAGATACGCAGTATTTT	CASSPQGDAITDTQYF
.	TRBV5-4	TRBJ2-2	.	TGTGCCAGCAGCTTGGATCGGGGAAAGGAGCTGTTTTTT	CASSLDRGKELFF
.	TRBV19	TRBJ2-7	once	TGTGCCAGTACCCCGGGAGATAGGCCCGCGAAGCAGTACTTC	CASTPGDRPAKQYF
.	TRBV5-1	TRBJ1-5	.	TGCGCCAGCAGCTTGGCGGGAGGTCAGCCCCAGCATTTT	CASSLAGGQPQHF
.	TRBV7-8	TRBJ1-5	.	TGTGCCGGAGGGAAGGAAGATCAGCCCCAGCATTTT	CAGGKEDQPQHF
.	TRBV7-3	TRBJ2-7	medium-sized	TGTGCCAGCAGCTTCGGTGGTCAGGGGCGAATCTACGAGCAGTACTTC	CASSFGGQGRIYEQYF
.	TRBV6-1	TRBJ1-6	.	TGTGCCAGCAGTGACACGGGATCCTATAATTCACCCCTCCACTTT	CASSDTGSYNSPLHF
.	TRBV6-6	TRBJ2-3	.	TGTGCCAGCAGTTACTCGGGGTCGGATACGCAGTATTTT	CASSYSGSDTQYF
.	TRBV7-8	TRBJ1-1	.	TGTGCCAGCAGCCCGAACCAGGGGCTCGACACTGAAGCTTTCTTT	CASSPNQGLDTEAFF
TRBD2	TRBV5-4	TRBJ2-3	.	TGTGCCAGCAGCGGACAGGCCGGGACTAGCGTTGATACGCAGTATTTT	CASSGQAGTSVDTQYF